The 28 T cell receptor beta chains below come from one sample, sequenced in a study of blood T cell repertoires in COVID-19. Using immunoSEQ multiplex PCR, the repertoire was profiled, and TCRdb retains in-frame clones only, with some absent. The sample yields some 340,000 clones, approximately 90% seen once. Input material: PBMCs or T cells enriched from blood (not recorded which). The receptors here all came from a woman in her twenties or thirties who had been exposed to COVID-19.

The CDR3 loop is CASSLGLNYNSPLHF. CDR3 sequence (DNA): TGTGCCAGCAGCTTGGGACTGAACTATAATTCACCCCTCCACTTT. The chain couples TRBV5-5 to TRBJ1-6; D gene uncertain. CDR1 and CDR2 (germline): SGHKS, YYEKEE (reference sequence). Trimming pared 0 bases from V and 3 bases from J, leaving 7 bases between. The CDR3 length is 15 residues.

The chain has TRBV7-9 and TRBJ1-6; unclear D gene. CDR3 length: 16 residues. V lost 0 bases to trimming and J lost 4 bases, with 10 bases between them. Germline CDR1 and CDR2: SEHNR and FQNEAQ (reference sequence). The CDR3 sequence is CASSLATAVYNSPLHF. The CDR3 nucleotides are TGTGCCAGCAGCTTAGCGACTGCGGTTTATAATTCACCCCTCCACTTT.

V and J are TRBV9 and TRBJ2-7, with 8 bases matching TRBD1. Germline V gives CDR1 SGDLS, CDR2 YYNGEE. V lost 0 bases to trimming and J lost 3 bases; unmatched junction nucleotides: 5. The CDR3 has 15 residues. The CDR3, as DNA: TGTGCCAGCAGCGTAGGGACAGGGAGAATCTACGAGCAGTACTTC. As protein: CASSVGTGRIYEQYF. The whole variable domain, remainder taken from reference TRBV9 and TRBJ2-7, is DSGVTQTPKHLITATGQRVTLRCSPRSGDLSVYWYQQSLDQGLQFLIQYYNGEERAKGNILERFSAQQFPDLHSELNLSSLELGDSALYFCASSVGTGRIYEQYFGPGTRLTVT.

The CDR3 is CASSLFGLAGGTGYNEQFF. CDR3 in DNA: TGTGCCAGCAGCTTGTTCGGACTAGCGGGGGGCACGGGTTACAATGAGCAGTTCTTC. This chain uses TRBV5-5 with TRBJ2-1; 14 bases align to TRBD2. Trimming at V came to 1 base and at J to 4 bases, leaving 10 bases not matched to a gene. In germline, CDR1 is SGHKS, CDR2 YYEKEE (reference sequence). CDR3 length equals 19 residues.

The rearrangement joins TRBV4-3 to TRBJ1-2, with TRBD1 as a possible D gene (6 bases). With 5 bases removed from V and 5 bases from J, the gap between germline ends came to 15 bases. Germline loops: CDR1 LGHNA, CDR2 YSLEER. This CDR3 region has 14 residues. The CDR3 DNA sequence: TGCGCCAGCAGCGAGGTGGGGACACCATATGGCTACACCTTC. Protein: CASSEVGTPYGYTF.

The J gene is TRBJ1-1, the V gene TRBV11-3; no clear D gene. Germline V gene data show CDR1 as SGHNT and CDR2 as YENEEA. The V and J ends lost 3 bases and 0 bases respectively, with 5 bases between them. This CDR3 has 13 residues. CDR3 bases: TGTGCCAGCAGCTTCCAGATGAACACTGAAGCTTTCTTT. Its translation is CASSFQMNTEAFF.

The chain links TRBV7-3 to TRBJ1-1; D gene unclear. Germline CDR1 is SGHTA and CDR2 is FQGTGA. V gave up 1 base and J gave up 4 bases, with 13 bases separating them. The length of the CDR3 is 15 residues. The CDR3 DNA follows: TGTGCCAGCAGCTTAAGCGGGATACAAGGCACTGAAGCTTTCTTT. It encodes CASSLSGIQGTEAFF.

This sequence joins TRBV6-6 and TRBJ1-4; no firm D call. V was cut by 2 bases and J by 4 bases, with 5 bases left in between. From germline, CDR1 is MNHNY and CDR2 SVGAGI (reference sequence). The CDR3 covers 13 residues. CDR3 sequence: CASSYQHNEKLFF. DNA for the CDR3: TGTGCCAGCAGTTACCAACATAATGAAAAACTGTTTTTT.

The rearrangement uses TRBV27 and TRBJ2-7; possibly TRBD1 for D (5 bases). The germline CDR1 and CDR2 sequences are MNHEY and SMNVEV (reference sequence). CDR3 size: 12 residues. V was shortened by 6 bases and J by 8 bases, with 14 bases between the two germline ends. CDR3 protein: CASRETGSQQYF. The CDR3 bases are TGTGCCAGCAGGGAAACAGGATCTCAGCAGTACTTC.

The genes are TRBV10-3 and TRBJ1-2, with D possibly matching TRBD1 (6 bases). V was trimmed by 3 bases and J by 6 bases, leaving 8 bases between them. The CDR3 has 12 residues. The V gene's germline CDR1 is ENHRY and CDR2 SYGVKD. CDR3 bases: TGTGCCATCAGTGACCAGGGGAATGGCTACACCTTC. Protein: CAISDQGNGYTF.

The rearrangement uses TRBV2 and TRBJ2-1; 9 positions agree with TRBD1. Unmatched junction bases numbered 7, after V lost 6 bases and J lost 4 bases. The CDR3 runs 15 residues. In germline, CDR1 is SNHLY, CDR2 FYNNEI. CDR3 sequence (DNA): TGTGCCAGCAGGGGCGTAGGACAGGGGTACAATGAGCAGTTCTTC. Its protein is CASRGVGQGYNEQFF.

The J gene is TRBJ2-5, the V gene TRBV5-1; tentative D call: TRBD1 (6 bases). Trimming removed 1 base from V and 4 bases from J, with 14 bases in between. Germline lookup yields CDR1 SGHRS and CDR2 YFSETQ. The CDR3 is made up of 15 amino acids. The CDR3: CASSLTGKGLETQYF. DNA for the CDR3: TGCGCCAGCAGCTTGACAGGGAAGGGATTAGAGACCCAGTACTTC.

The CDR3 loop is CASSQDVYNSPLHF. CDR3 nucleotide sequence: TGCGCCAGCAGCCAAGACGTTTATAATTCACCCCTCCACTTT. The chain links TRBV4-3 to TRBJ1-6; D gene ambiguous. The CDR3 is 14 residues long. The V gene's germline CDR1 is LGHNA and CDR2 YSLEER. Trimming took 0 bases from V and 4 from J, leaving 4 bases between them.

CDR3 in amino acids: CASRPGNTGELFF. CDR3 coding DNA: TGTGCAAGCCGTCCAGGGAACACCGGGGAGCTGTTTTTT. V and J are TRBV10-3 and TRBJ2-2; D gene unclear. This CDR3 is 13 amino acids long. Germline V lookup: CDR1 ENHRY, CDR2 SYGVKD.

Points on this clone: The same CDR3 arises from other DNA sequences in this sample as well. Here the CDR3 DNA reads TGTGCCAGCAGCTTAGCCCTAAACACCGGGGAGCTGTTTTTT. Protein sequence: CASSLALNTGELFF. V is TRBV7-9 and J is TRBJ2-2; D is unresolved. Germline V gene lookup returns CDR1 SEHNR and CDR2 FQNEAQ (reference sequence). Trimming removed 0 bases at V and 2 bases at J, with 4 bases between. CDR3 length equals 14 residues. Drawing the rest from reference TRBV7-9 and TRBJ2-2, the complete variable domain is DTGVSQNPRHKITKRGQNVTFRCDPISEHNRLYWYRQTLGQGPEFLTYFQNEAQLEKSRLLSDRFSAERPKGSFSTLEIQRTEQGDSAMYLCASSLALNTGELFFGEGSRLTVL.

V usage is TRBV7-9 and J usage is TRBJ2-1; perhaps TRBD1 as D (5 bases). Trimming removed 5 bases from V and 8 bases from J, with 13 bases in between. The CDR3 extends over 13 amino acids. Germline V lookup: CDR1 SEHNR, CDR2 FQNEAQ (reference sequence). The CDR3: CASSEPGIHEQFF. The DNA for the CDR3 is TGTGCCAGCAGCGAGCCAGGGATCCATGAGCAGTTCTTC.

This clone is a singleton in its sample. This chain connects TRBV18 to TRBJ1-2; TRBD1 aligns across 11 bases. Germline values: CDR1 KGHSH, CDR2 LQKENI. V lost 1 base, J lost 7 bases, and 8 bases stayed unmatched. CDR3 length equals 16 residues. The CDR3 coding sequence is TGTGCCAGCTCACCACTTGGACAGGGGGCGGCTGGTGGCTACACCTTC. Residues: CASSPLGQGAAGGYTF.

The genes are TRBV7-5 and TRBJ2-3; the table names TRBD1, a call not compared with the DNA. TRBV7-5 is a pseudogene segment. CDR3 size: 15 residues. The CDR3 DNA is TGTGCCAGAAGCTTCCGGGACAGGGACTCAGATACGCAGTATTTT. Encoded protein: CARSFRDRDSDTQYF.

The chain is built from TRBV5-1 and TRBJ1-5; 10 bases are shared with TRBD1. CDR3 size: 14 residues. With 5 bases clipped from V and 5 bases from J, the junction kept 4 bases outside the gene matches. Germline V gene sequence: CDR1 SGHRS, CDR2 YFSETQ. CDR3 DNA sequence: TGCGCCAGCAGAGGTGGGACAGGGGATCAGCCCCAGCATTTT. It encodes CASRGGTGDQPQHF.

V gene TRBV13 combines with J gene TRBJ2-7, with 7 bases identical to TRBD1. There are 11 residues in the CDR3. Germline V gene lookup returns CDR1 PRHDT and CDR2 FYEKMQ (reference sequence). The V and J ends lost 3 bases and 10 bases, in that order; junction bases with no gene match: 3. Here the CDR3 reads CASSFKGAQYF. The DNA of the CDR3 is TGTGCCAGCAGCTTTAAGGGGGCTCAGTACTTC.

This clone came up a few times. The chain employs TRBV29-1 and TRBJ2-2; no clear D. The CDR3 consists of 13 residues. V was cut by 5 bases and J by 5 bases, with 12 bases left in between. Germline CDR1 and CDR2: SQVTM and ANQGSEA. The CDR3 loop reads CSVSKTGTGELFF. Written as DNA, the CDR3 is TGCAGCGTTAGCAAGACTGGGACCGGGGAGCTGTTTTTT.

This rearrangement joins TRBV7-2 to TRBJ2-7, with TRBD2 identical over 10 bases. Germline V CDR1 and CDR2: SGHTA, FQGNSA. J was trimmed by 0 bases and V by 2 bases; bases with no gene match: 4. The CDR3 spans 16 residues. CDR3: CASSLPTSGASYEQYF. The CDR3 nucleotides read TGTGCCAGCAGCTTACCCACTAGCGGGGCCTCCTACGAGCAGTACTTC. Supplemented by reference TRBV7-2 and TRBJ2-7, the full variable domain reads GAGVSQSPSNKVTEKGKDVELRCDPISGHTALYWYRQSLGQGLEFLIYFQGNSAPDKSGLPSDRFSAERTGGSVSTLTIQRTQQEDSAVYLCASSLPTSGASYEQYFGPGTRLTVT.

V and J are TRBV9 and TRBJ2-7; perhaps TRBD2 as D (6 bases). In germline, CDR1 is SGDLS, CDR2 YYNGEE. This CDR3 has 13 residues. V dropped 7 bases and J dropped 3 bases, with 14 bases sitting between them. The CDR3 region is CASSGGEGYEQYF. CDR3 coding DNA: TGTGCCAGCTCCGGGGGAGAAGGCTACGAGCAGTACTTC.

This chain joins TRBV3-1 (or the pseudogene TRBV3-2) and TRBJ1-3; possible D gene TRBD1, 6 bases. Deletions cut 2 bases from V and 4 bases from J, with 9 bases between. Germline V gives CDR1 LGHDT, CDR2 YNNKEL (reference sequence). The CDR3 length is 14 residues. This CDR3 reads CASSQNRAGNTIYF. CDR3 in DNA: TGTGCCAGCAGCCAAAACAGGGCAGGAAACACCATATATTTT.

V gene TRBV9 combines with J gene TRBJ2-5, with 10 bases lining up with TRBD2. J lost 5 bases, V lost 3 bases, and 10 bases had no gene match. Looked up from germline, CDR1 is SGDLS and CDR2 is YYNGEE. The CDR3 is made up of 16 amino acids. CDR3 in DNA: TGTGCCAGCAGCGCGGGGAGCGGGGGGGCCCTGGAGACCCAGTACTTC. Translation: CASSAGSGGALETQYF.

The V and J genes are TRBV5-6 and TRBJ2-6; 8 bases are a match to TRBD1. V was clipped by 6 bases and J by 1 base; unmatched bases: 12. This CDR3 is 18 amino acids long. CDR1 is SGHDT, CDR2 YYEEEE, per germline. As DNA, the CDR3 is TGTGCCAGCAACCAGGGGGCGAATCAATGGTCTGGGGCCAACGTCCTGACTTTC. Its translation is CASNQGANQWSGANVLTF.

V usage is TRBV6-1 and J usage is TRBJ2-7; 7 positions agree with TRBD1. With 0 bases clipped from V and 4 bases from J, the junction kept 15 bases outside the gene matches. The CDR3 covers 18 residues. The germline gives CDR1 MNHNS, CDR2 SASEGT. CDR3 residues: CASSEAFFSGTVPYEQYF. CDR3 DNA sequence: TGTGCCAGCAGTGAAGCGTTTTTCTCCGGGACAGTACCGTACGAGCAGTACTTC.

The rearrangement links TRBV5-1 to TRBJ2-5; 8 bases line up with TRBD2. Trimming at V came to 2 bases and at J to 5 bases, leaving 5 bases not matched to a gene. Germline V lookup: CDR1 SGHRS, CDR2 YFSETQ. This CDR3 has 14 residues. CDR3 nucleotide sequence: TGCGCCAGCAGCTTAACTAGCGGAGGGGAGACCCAGTACTTC. Its protein product is CASSLTSGGETQYF.